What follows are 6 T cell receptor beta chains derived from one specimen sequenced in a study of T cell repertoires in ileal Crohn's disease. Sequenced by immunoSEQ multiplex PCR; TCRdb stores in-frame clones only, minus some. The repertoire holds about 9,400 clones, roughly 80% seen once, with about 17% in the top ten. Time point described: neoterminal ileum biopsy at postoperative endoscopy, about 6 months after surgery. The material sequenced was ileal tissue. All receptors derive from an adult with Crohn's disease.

As DNA, the CDR3 is TGTGCCAGCAGCTTACGACCTAGCGGGAATGATGGATACGAGCAGTACTTC. It is translated as CASSLRPSGNDGYEQYF. This chain uses TRBV7-2 with TRBJ2-7; TRBD2 matches 9 bases. This CDR3 is built from 17 residues. Per the germline V gene, CDR1 is SGHTA and CDR2 is FQGNSA. V lost 2 bases, J lost 4 bases, and 12 bases stayed unmatched. Full variable domain (rest looked up from reference TRBV7-2 and TRBJ2-7): GAGVSQSPSNKVTEKGKDVELRCDPISGHTALYWYRQSLGQGLEFLIYFQGNSAPDKSGLPSDRFSAERTGGSVSTLTIQRTQQEDSAVYLCASSLRPSGNDGYEQYFGPGTRLTVT.

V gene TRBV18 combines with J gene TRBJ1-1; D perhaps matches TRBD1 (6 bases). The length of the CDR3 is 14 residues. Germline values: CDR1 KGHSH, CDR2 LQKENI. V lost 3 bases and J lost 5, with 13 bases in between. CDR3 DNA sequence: TGTGCCAGCTCACCGAAAAACAGGGATACTGAAGCTTTCTTT. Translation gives CASSPKNRDTEAFF.

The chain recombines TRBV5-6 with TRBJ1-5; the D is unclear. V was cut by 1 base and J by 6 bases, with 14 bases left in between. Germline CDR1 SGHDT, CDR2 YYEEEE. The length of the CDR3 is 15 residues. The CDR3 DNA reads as TGTGCCAGCAGCTTGTACGGGGTAATAGGTCAGCCCCAGCATTTT. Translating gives CASSLYGVIGQPQHF.

The CDR3 region has the DNA TGTGCCAGCAGTGCAGGGGGCTGGACTGAAGCTTTCTTT. This translates into CASSAGGWTEAFF. The chain is built from TRBV28 and TRBJ1-1; 8 nucleotides match TRBD1. Germline-derived CDR1 and CDR2 are MDHEN and SYDVKM. J lost 5 bases, V lost 5 bases, and 4 bases had no gene match. There are 13 residues in the CDR3.

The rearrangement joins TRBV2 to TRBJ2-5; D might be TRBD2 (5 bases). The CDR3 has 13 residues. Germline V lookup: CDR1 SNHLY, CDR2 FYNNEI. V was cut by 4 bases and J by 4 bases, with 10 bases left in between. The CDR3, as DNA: TGTGCCAGCAGTGTCGCTCTAGCAGAGACCCAGTACTTC. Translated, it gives CASSVALAETQYF.

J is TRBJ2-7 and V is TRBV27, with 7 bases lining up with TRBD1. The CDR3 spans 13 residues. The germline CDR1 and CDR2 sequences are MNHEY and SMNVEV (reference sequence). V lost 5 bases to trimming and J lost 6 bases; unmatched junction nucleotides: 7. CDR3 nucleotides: TGTGCCAGCAGTCGCTTCCGGGACAGCGAGCAGTACTTC. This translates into CASSRFRDSEQYF.